Listed below are T cell receptor beta chains from one sample, sequenced in a study of blood T cell repertoires in COVID-19. Here immunoSEQ multiplex PCR was the method, and the copy in TCRdb shows in-frame clones only, minus some. The sample contains about 200,000 clones, roughly 84% of which appear only once. Sequencing input: peripheral blood. All receptors derive from a middle-aged man with active or convalescent COVID-19. CDR3s include the opening cysteine and the closing phenylalanine or tryptophan. D genes are given only for firm matches. Part of the rows lack a size; the others show once, few, many or a class for expanded clones.

clone_size: -
v_call: TRBV28
j_call: TRBJ1-2
d_call: -
cdr3_aa: CASTSGFRYGYTF
cdr3_nt: TGTGCCAGCACATCGGGGTTTCGCTATGGCTACACCTTC

clone_size: -
v_call: TRBV27
j_call: TRBJ1-2
d_call: -
cdr3_aa: CASRAFETEGYTF
cdr3_nt: TGTGCCAGCAGGGCTTTCGAGACGGAGGGCTACACCTTC

clone_size: -
v_call: TRBV28
j_call: TRBJ2-3
d_call: -
cdr3_aa: CASSRSGSTDTQYF
cdr3_nt: TGTGCCAGCAGCCGGTCGGGGTCTACAGATACGCAGTATTTT

clone_size: -
v_call: TRBV7-9
j_call: TRBJ1-3
d_call: -
cdr3_aa: CASSYDRAGSGNTIYF
cdr3_nt: TGTGCCAGCAGCTACGACCGGGCGGGGTCTGGAAACACCATATATTTT

clone_size: -
v_call: TRBV7-2
j_call: TRBJ2-1
d_call: -
cdr3_aa: CASSPRGSLYNEQFF
cdr3_nt: TGTGCCAGCAGCCCGAGGGGGTCCCTCTACAATGAGCAGTTCTTC

clone_size: -
v_call: TRBV19
j_call: TRBJ1-5
d_call: -
cdr3_aa: CASSGGINQPQHF
cdr3_nt: TGTGCCAGTAGTGGGGGCATTAATCAGCCCCAGCATTTT

clone_size: -
v_call: TRBV11-3
j_call: TRBJ2-5
d_call: -
cdr3_aa: CASSLEGGTGLATQYF
cdr3_nt: TGTGCCAGCAGCTTAGAGGGAGGGACAGGTCTGGCGACCCAGTACTTC

clone_size: -
v_call: TRBV6-5
j_call: TRBJ1-5
d_call: -
cdr3_aa: CASSPVKGSNQPQHF
cdr3_nt: TGTGCCAGCAGTCCCGTTAAGGGGAGCAATCAGCCCCAGCATTTT

clone_size: -
v_call: TRBV14
j_call: TRBJ2-7
d_call: TRBD1
cdr3_aa: CASSQDWDRGYEQYF
cdr3_nt: TGTGCCAGCAGCCAAGATTGGGACAGGGGCTACGAGCAGTACTTC

clone_size: -
v_call: TRBV27
j_call: TRBJ1-1
d_call: TRBD1
cdr3_aa: CASSTFSGGTEAFF
cdr3_nt: TGTGCCAGCAGTACCTTCTCAGGGGGCACTGAAGCTTTCTTT

clone_size: few
v_call: TRBV4-2
j_call: TRBJ2-3
d_call: TRBD2
cdr3_aa: CASSQGLAGEVSADTQYF
cdr3_nt: TGTGCCAGCAGCCAAGGACTAGCGGGGGAGGTTAGCGCAGATACGCAGTATTTT

clone_size: -
v_call: TRBV5-4
j_call: TRBJ2-7
d_call: -
cdr3_aa: CASSFRESYEQYF
cdr3_nt: TGTGCCAGCAGCTTCAGGGAATCCTACGAGCAGTACTTC

clone_size: few
v_call: TRBV19
j_call: TRBJ1-1
d_call: -
cdr3_aa: CASSSNRATEAFF
cdr3_nt: TGTGCCAGTAGTAGCAACAGGGCCACTGAAGCTTTCTTT

clone_size: -
v_call: TRBV13
j_call: TRBJ2-3
d_call: TRBD1
cdr3_aa: CASSSWTGSTDTQYF
cdr3_nt: TGTGCCAGCAGCTCCTGGACAGGGAGCACAGATACGCAGTATTTT

clone_size: -
v_call: TRBV19
j_call: TRBJ2-7
d_call: -
cdr3_aa: CASSPLGGYEQYF
cdr3_nt: TGTGCCAGTAGCCCTTTAGGGGGCTACGAGCAGTACTTC

clone_size: -
v_call: TRBV11-2
j_call: TRBJ2-3
d_call: -
cdr3_aa: CASSLMAGIYTDTQYF
cdr3_nt: TGTGCCAGCAGCTTAATGGCGGGGATTTACACAGATACGCAGTATTTT

clone_size: -
v_call: TRBV28
j_call: TRBJ1-1
d_call: -
cdr3_aa: CASSFGERGDKNTEAFF
cdr3_nt: TGTGCCAGCAGTTTTGGGGAGCGGGGGGACAAGAACACTGAAGCTTTCTTT

clone_size: -
v_call: TRBV7-2
j_call: TRBJ1-2
d_call: TRBD1
cdr3_aa: CASSSTGGVGGYTF
cdr3_nt: TGTGCCAGCAGCTCTACAGGGGGCGTTGGGGGCTACACCTTC

clone_size: -
v_call: TRBV28
j_call: TRBJ1-1
d_call: TRBD1
cdr3_aa: CASSFTGTVFEAFF
cdr3_nt: TGTGCCAGCAGTTTTACCGGGACAGTATTTGAAGCTTTCTTT

clone_size: -
v_call: TRBV5-6
j_call: TRBJ1-2
d_call: -
cdr3_aa: CASSLGQGSGYTF
cdr3_nt: TGTGCCAGCAGCTTAGGGCAGGGAAGTGGCTACACCTTC

clone_size: -
v_call: TRBV5-8
j_call: TRBJ1-5
d_call: -
cdr3_aa: CASSLGASNQPQHF
cdr3_nt: TGTGCCAGCAGCTTGGGAGCTAGCAATCAGCCCCAGCATTTT

clone_size: -
v_call: TRBV5-1
j_call: TRBJ1-2
d_call: TRBD1
cdr3_aa: CASSLARTGVSNYGYTF
cdr3_nt: TGCGCCAGCAGCTTGGCTCGGACAGGGGTCTCTAACTATGGCTACACCTTC

clone_size: -
v_call: TRBV28
j_call: TRBJ1-5
d_call: TRBD1
cdr3_aa: CASSRWTGGNSNQPQHF
cdr3_nt: TGTGCCAGCAGCCGCTGGACAGGCGGAAATAGCAATCAGCCCCAGCATTTT

clone_size: few
v_call: TRBV7-9
j_call: TRBJ1-1
d_call: -
cdr3_aa: CASSLSSTEAFF
cdr3_nt: TGTGCCAGCAGCCTGTCCAGCACTGAAGCTTTCTTT

clone_size: once
v_call: TRBV5-1
j_call: TRBJ1-2
d_call: -
cdr3_aa: CASSLFDSASNYGYTF
cdr3_nt: TGCGCCAGCAGCTTGTTCGACAGCGCTTCTAACTATGGCTACACCTTC

clone_size: -
v_call: TRBV6-6
j_call: TRBJ2-7
d_call: TRBD1
cdr3_aa: CASSPHLIGTGGDEQYF
cdr3_nt: TGTGCCAGCAGTCCCCATCTCATCGGGACAGGGGGGGACGAGCAGTACTTC

clone_size: -
v_call: TRBV6-1
j_call: TRBJ1-5
d_call: -
cdr3_aa: CASSEAGGSWGPQHF
cdr3_nt: TGTGCCAGCAGTGAAGCCGGAGGCTCCTGGGGGCCCCAGCATTTT

clone_size: -
v_call: TRBV14
j_call: TRBJ2-5
d_call: TRBD1
cdr3_aa: CASSQDRSGGTQETQYF
cdr3_nt: TGTGCCAGCAGCCAAGATCGTTCAGGGGGCACCCAAGAGACCCAGTACTTC

clone_size: -
v_call: TRBV24-1
j_call: TRBJ1-2
d_call: TRBD1
cdr3_aa: CATSDPSGGGYGYTF
cdr3_nt: TGTGCCACCAGTGACCCTTCAGGGGGCGGCTATGGCTACACCTTC

clone_size: -
v_call: TRBV10-3
j_call: TRBJ2-7
d_call: TRBD2
cdr3_aa: CAISDRGLAPIKLPYEQYF
cdr3_nt: TGTGCCATCAGTGATAGAGGACTAGCGCCCATTAAGCTCCCCTACGAGCAGTACTTC

clone_size: -
v_call: TRBV24-1
j_call: TRBJ2-7
d_call: TRBD1
cdr3_aa: CATSDFGTGGTYEQYF
cdr3_nt: TGTGCCACCAGTGATTTTGGGACAGGGGGAACCTACGAGCAGTACTTC

clone_size: -
v_call: TRBV5-1
j_call: TRBJ2-7
d_call: TRBD2
cdr3_aa: CASSLQRGGFHEQYF
cdr3_nt: TGCGCCAGCAGCTTGCAACGGGGGGGCTTCCACGAGCAGTACTTC

clone_size: -
v_call: TRBV10-1
j_call: TRBJ1-3
d_call: -
cdr3_aa: CASSDGTAGNTIYF
cdr3_nt: TGCGCCAGCAGTGACGGAACAGCAGGAAACACCATATATTTT

clone_size: -
v_call: TRBV11-2
j_call: TRBJ2-2
d_call: TRBD2
cdr3_aa: CASSFDSGIPGELFF
cdr3_nt: TGTGCCAGCAGCTTCGATAGCGGGATCCCCGGGGAGCTGTTTTTT

clone_size: -
v_call: TRBV5-1
j_call: TRBJ2-7
d_call: TRBD1
cdr3_aa: CASSLGRTGDEQYF
cdr3_nt: TGCGCCAGCAGCTTGGGTAGGACAGGAGACGAGCAGTACTTC

clone_size: -
v_call: TRBV28
j_call: TRBJ2-7
d_call: TRBD2
cdr3_aa: CASSFGIAGNEQYF
cdr3_nt: TGTGCCAGCAGTTTTGGGATAGCGGGGAACGAGCAGTACTTC

clone_size: -
v_call: TRBV27
j_call: TRBJ1-1
d_call: -
cdr3_aa: CASRTGFGNTEAFF
cdr3_nt: TGTGCCAGCAGAACAGGGTTTGGAAACACTGAAGCTTTCTTT

clone_size: -
v_call: TRBV7-3
j_call: TRBJ2-7
d_call: TRBD1
cdr3_aa: CASSLTRADRGQQYF
cdr3_nt: TGTGCCAGCAGCCTCACCCGGGCGGACAGGGGACAGCAGTACTTC

clone_size: -
v_call: TRBV4-1
j_call: TRBJ1-2
d_call: -
cdr3_aa: CASSLNPDGVANYGYTF
cdr3_nt: TGCGCCAGCAGCTTAAACCCAGACGGGGTAGCTAACTATGGCTACACCTTC

clone_size: -
v_call: TRBV19
j_call: TRBJ1-2
d_call: TRBD1
cdr3_aa: CASRTFSGGSGNGYTF
cdr3_nt: TGTGCCAGTAGGACATTTTCAGGGGGAAGTGGAAATGGCTACACCTTC